These T cell receptor beta chains were read from a single sample in a study of T cell changes during pregnancy in multiple sclerosis. Clones were sequenced by immunoSEQ multiplex PCR, and TCRdb holds only the in-frame ones, with some missing. The sample has around 28,000 clones, 90% seen once; the top ten hold 3.5% to 4.5%. The sequenced sample was CD8+ T cells from peripheral blood mononuclear cells, obtained in the second trimester of pregnancy. Receptors originate from a female donor with multiple sclerosis, enrolled in a pregnancy study. CDR3s include the opening cysteine and the closing phenylalanine or tryptophan. The D gene is left open where the match is weak. Rows may omit the clone size; those that give it use once, few, many or a size class.

clone size,J gene,D gene,CDR3 length,V gene,CDR3 DNA,CDR3 protein
NA,TRBJ2-7,NA,17,TRBV7-2,TGTGCCAGCAGCTTAGCGGGGGACTCCTATCCGATGCACGAGCAGTACTTC,CASSLAGDSYPMHEQYF
NA,TRBJ2-2,NA,15,TRBV27,TGTGCCAGCAGTTTATCGTTTCAGAACACCGGGGAGCTGTTTTTT,CASSLSFQNTGELFF
NA,TRBJ2-1,TRBD2,16,TRBV4-1,TGCGCCAGCAGCCAAGATGCTAGCGGGGGATACAATGAGCAGTTCTTC,CASSQDASGGYNEQFF
medium-sized,TRBJ1-1,NA,13,TRBV7-9,TGTGCCAGCAGCTTTTACAGGGACACTGAAGCTTTCTTT,CASSFYRDTEAFF
NA,TRBJ2-3,TRBD2,16,TRBV13,TGTGCCAGCAGCTTGGTAGCGGGAGGATCCACAGATACGCAGTATTTT,CASSLVAGGSTDTQYF
NA,TRBJ2-7,NA,17,TRBV7-9,TGTGCCAGCAGCTTGCCCCAAACCGGGACCGGGAGTTACGAGCAGTACTTC,CASSLPQTGTGSYEQYF
NA,TRBJ2-1,TRBD2,18,TRBV27,TGTGCCAGCAGTGGGGGACTAGCGGGAGCACTCTCGTACAATGAGCAGTTCTTC,CASSGGLAGALSYNEQFF
NA,TRBJ2-1,TRBD1,15,TRBV30,TGTGCCCCACTCGAGGGACAGGGTTCCTACAATGAGCAGTTCTTC,CAPLEGQGSYNEQFF
NA,TRBJ2-5,NA,13,TRBV6-5,TGTGCCAGCAAGCAGGGGACGGGGGAGACCCAGTACTTC,CASKQGTGETQYF
NA,TRBJ2-7,TRBD1,16,TRBV4-1,TGCGCCAGCAGCCCGATGGCCGGGACAGGCATCTACGAGCAGTACTTC,CASSPMAGTGIYEQYF
NA,TRBJ2-5,NA,15,TRBV9,TGTGCCAGCAGCGTAGGTGGGCTATATCAAGAGACCCAGTACTTC,CASSVGGLYQETQYF
NA,TRBJ1-1,NA,15,TRBV15,TGTGCCACCAGCAGACCCGACAGATCGAACACTGAAGCTTTCTTT,CATSRPDRSNTEAFF
NA,TRBJ2-3,TRBD2,17,TRBV28,TGTGCCAGCAGTTTATATCGGCCTAGCGGGAGGGGAGATACGCAGTATTTT,CASSLYRPSGRGDTQYF
NA,TRBJ2-7,NA,13,TRBV30,TGTGCCTGGAGTGACGGGAGCTCCTACGAGCAGTACTTC,CAWSDGSSYEQYF
NA,TRBJ2-2,NA,14,TRBV25-1,TGTGCCAGCAGTGAAACCGGGGGCACCGGGGAGCTGTTTTTT,CASSETGGTGELFF
medium-sized,TRBJ2-3,NA,16,TRBV11-2,TGTGCCAGCAGCAGCGAGGGGGACCATAACACAGATACGCAGTATTTT,CASSSEGDHNTDTQYF
NA,TRBJ2-7,NA,11,TRBV5-5,TGTGCCAGCAGCTTCCTCTACGAGCAGTACTTC,CASSFLYEQYF
NA,TRBJ2-2,TRBD1,20,TRBV9,TGTGCCAGCAGCGCTCCGGGACAGAGTCTATCCGAACTCTTCACCGGGGAGCTGTTTTTT,CASSAPGQSLSELFTGELFF
NA,TRBJ2-7,TRBD1,14,TRBV5-1,TGCGCCAGCAGCCCTGCAGGGGGTGGCCACGAGCAGTACTTC,CASSPAGGGHEQYF
NA,TRBJ2-1,TRBD2,15,TRBV19,TGTGCCAGTAGCCCGACTAGCGGGGGCTACAATGAGCAGTTCTTC,CASSPTSGGYNEQFF
NA,TRBJ2-3,TRBD2,16,TRBV2,TGTGCCAGCAGTGATAGCCTAGCGGGAGTCTCAGATACGCAGTATTTT,CASSDSLAGVSDTQYF
NA,TRBJ1-1,TRBD1,16,TRBV11-2,TGTGCCAGCAGCTCAGACGTAGACAGGGGGCGTATGGGAGCTTTCTTT,CASSSDVDRGRMGAFF
NA,TRBJ2-1,TRBD1,15,TRBV12-5,TGTGCTAGTCGTCAATCCGGGACAGGGAAACATGAGCAGTTCTTC,CASRQSGTGKHEQFF
NA,TRBJ2-1,NA,15,TRBV28,TGTGCCAGCAGTTTATGGAGGGACTCTCTCCGGGAGCAGTTCTTC,CASSLWRDSLREQFF
NA,TRBJ1-4,TRBD1,18,TRBV2,TGTGCCAGCAGTGATTGGGACAGGGGGACTCCAACTAATGAAAAACTGTTTTTT,CASSDWDRGTPTNEKLFF
NA,TRBJ2-5,NA,15,TRBV11-2,TGTGCCAGCAGCCCGAGCGCAGGACTCCAAGAGACCCAGTACTTC,CASSPSAGLQETQYF
NA,TRBJ1-1,TRBD1,14,TRBV5-1,TGCGCCAGCAGCTCTACAGGGGGGGACACTGAAGCTTTCTTT,CASSSTGGDTEAFF
once,TRBJ2-3,TRBD2,16,TRBV7-6,TGTGCCAGCAGCTTAGTGCCTAGCGGAAACACAGATACGCAGTATTTT,CASSLVPSGNTDTQYF
NA,TRBJ1-5,NA,16,TRBV4-1,TGCGCCAGCAGCCAAGTCGTCGGTTTCCGAAATCAGCCCCAGCATTTT,CASSQVVGFRNQPQHF
NA,TRBJ1-1,TRBD1,16,TRBV4-1,TGCGCCAGCAGCCAAGGACAGGGACTCTTGATGGGTGAAGCTTTCTTT,CASSQGQGLLMGEAFF